This TCR beta chain was found in a study of blood T cell repertoires in COVID-19. Study information: Acute-phase and convalescent COVID-19 samples originated in the United States, Italy and Spain. PBMCs, B-cell-depleted T cells, or T cells were the source of the cDNA or gDNA that made up the material.

Original data processing: Scientists estimated how many nucleated cells there were by amplifying reference gene primers. Assay: immunoSEQ multiplex PCR; the TCRdb copy retains only in-frame clones and omits some. V and J calls and clone size are those listed in that table; D and trimming were worked out from the DNA. The sample carries hundreds of thousands of clones, around four fifths recorded once. The source is a man aged 40-49 years with acute or convalescent COVID-19. The sequencing sample was made of peripheral blood.

This CDR3 reads CASSRPQGEAFF. DNA of the CDR3: TGCGCCAGCAGTCGCCCACAGGGTGAAGCTTTCTTT. The chain combines TRBV23-1 with TRBJ1-1; TRBD1 is a possible D gene (6 bases). TRBV23-1 is an ORF, with its function uncertain. V lost 4 bases and J 7 bases, leaving 10 bases between the germline ends. The CDR3 extends over 12 amino acids.